The clone carrying this T cell receptor beta chain appeared a single time. The repertoire was sequenced with immunoSEQ multiplex PCR; TCRdb's copy has only in-frame clones and lacks some. The sample records fewer than 450,000 clones, about 90% being singletons. The germline CDR1 and CDR2 sequences are SGHVS and FQNEAQ. The CDR3 is 13 residues long. Trimming removed 5 bases from V and 3 bases from J; junction bases left unmatched: 3. The data derive from a study of blood T cell repertoires in COVID-19. Cohort assignment relied on participant-reported clinical history. This sequence was found in a man aged 18 to 30 who had recovered from COVID-19. Sequenced material: PBMCs or T cells enriched from blood (not recorded which). The chain carries TRBV7-8 and TRBJ1-2; TRBD1 matches at 7 bases. For the CDR3, the DNA is TGTGCCAGCAGCCCCGGGACAGACTATGGCTACACCTTC. Its protein is CASSPGTDYGYTF. Based on the CDR3 plus reference TRBV7-8 and TRBJ1-2, the full variable domain is GAGVSQSPRYKVAKRGQDVALRCDPISGHVSLFWYQQALGQGPEFLTYFQNEAQLDKSGLPSDRFFAERPEGSVSTLKIQRTQQEDSAVYLCASSPGTDYGYTFGSGTRLTVV.